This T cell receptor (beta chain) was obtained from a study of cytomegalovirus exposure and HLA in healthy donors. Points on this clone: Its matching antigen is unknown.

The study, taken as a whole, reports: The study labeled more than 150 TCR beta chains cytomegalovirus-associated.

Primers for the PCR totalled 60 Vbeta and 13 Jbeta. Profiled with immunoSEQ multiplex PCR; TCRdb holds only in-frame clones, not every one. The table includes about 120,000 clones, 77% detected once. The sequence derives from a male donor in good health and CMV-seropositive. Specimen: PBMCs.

In DNA form, the CDR3 reads TGTGCCACCATTTTAGGGGGCGCCTCCTACGAGCAGTACTTC. Protein: CATILGGASYEQYF. J is TRBJ2-7 and V is TRBV6-6, with 7 positions matching TRBD1. The CDR3 has 14 residues. The V and J ends lost 10 bases and 0 bases, in that order; junction bases with no gene match: 9. Per the germline V gene, CDR1 is MNHNY and CDR2 is SVGAGI (reference sequence).